Each of the 22 T cell receptor beta chains below was sequenced from the same sample in a study of cytomegalovirus exposure and HLA in healthy donors (dated by TCRdb to about 2017). Libraries were built with the immunoSEQ multiplex PCR assay. The multiplex PCR relied on a mix of 60 forward primers for TCR Vbeta segments and 13 reverse primers for TCR Jbeta segments. TCRdb obtained this table from immuneACCESS and retained in-frame rearrangements with V and J assigned. These tables miss some clones; where compared with another copy, unresolved V genes account for less than half of the shortfall, and the remainder is unexplained. For this sample there are about 150,000 clones; more than 70% appear just once. 5.6% of the sample belongs to the ten largest clones. Input material: PBMCs. These receptors were taken from a woman in her thirties or forties in good health and CMV-seropositive.

V gene TRBV25-1 combines with J gene TRBJ2-1; 9 bases fit TRBD2. Unmatched junction bases numbered 14, after V lost 5 bases and J lost 6 bases. There are 17 residues in the CDR3. The germline V gene encodes CDR1 MGHDK and CDR2 SYGVNS. The CDR3 here is CASSNVPFGGRANEQFF. The CDR3 DNA follows: TGTGCCAGCAGTAATGTACCATTTGGCGGGAGGGCCAATGAGCAGTTCTTC.

The chain has TRBV5-1 and TRBJ2-2, with D maybe TRBD2 (6 bases). The CDR3 has 17 residues. Germline CDR1 is SGHRS and CDR2 is YFSETQ. V lost 4 bases to trimming and J lost 3 bases, with 19 bases between them. CDR3 sequence (DNA): TGCGCCAGCAGCCACGGGAGACGTTACCAGGACACCGGGGAGCTGTTTTTT. It is translated as CASSHGRRYQDTGELFF.

V usage is TRBV5-1 and J usage is TRBJ1-1, with D tentatively TRBD1 (6 bases). CDR3 length: 15 amino acids. V was trimmed by 4 bases and J by 5 bases, leaving 18 bases between them. Germline CDR1 reads SGHRS; CDR2 reads YFSETQ. CDR3 in amino acids: CASSTDDRSRTEAFF. For the CDR3, the DNA is TGCGCCAGCAGCACGGACGACAGGTCGAGGACTGAAGCTTTCTTT. Full variable domain (missing parts from reference TRBV5-1 and TRBJ1-1): KAGVTQTPRYLIKTRGQQVTLSCSPISGHRSVSWYQQTPGQGLQFLFEYFSETQRNKGNFPGRFSGRQFSNSRSEMNVSTLELGDSALYLCASSTDDRSRTEAFFGQGTRLTVV.

The chain joins TRBV10-3 to TRBJ2-6; 7 nucleotides line up with TRBD2. The J segment lost 5 bases and the V segment lost 7 bases, leaving 17 bases of the junction unmatched. Germline CDR1 reads ENHRY; CDR2 reads SYGVKD. This CDR3 is 18 amino acids long. The CDR3 protein is CAIMGGGGPAVRANVLTF. The CDR3 bases are TGTGCCATCATGGGGGGGGGTGGTCCGGCCGTACGGGCCAACGTCCTGACTTTC.

This chain joins TRBV6-1 and TRBJ2-7; TRBD2 agrees at 10 bases. J gave up 2 bases and V 1 base, and 2 bases lay outside the gene matches. The CDR3 has 15 residues. Germline V gene sequence: CDR1 MNHNS, CDR2 SASEGT. This chain's CDR3 is CASSEELAGPYEQYF. CDR3 coding DNA: TGTGCCAGCAGTGAAGAACTAGCGGGACCCTACGAGCAGTACTTC.

The chain couples TRBV5-1 to TRBJ2-7, with D possibly being TRBD1 (5 bases). From germline, CDR1 is SGHRS and CDR2 YFSETQ. The CDR3 is made up of 14 amino acids. V dropped 2 bases and J dropped 0 bases, with 9 bases sitting between them. CDR3 protein: CASSLWGTSYEQYF. The CDR3 coding sequence is TGCGCCAGCAGCTTATGGGGCACCTCCTACGAGCAGTACTTC.

The J gene is TRBJ2-7, the V gene TRBV27; 7 bases agree with TRBD1. The germline gives CDR1 MNHEY, CDR2 SMNVEV (reference sequence). The trim removed 3 bases at V and 3 bases at J, leaving 5 bases unmatched. The CDR3 spans 14 residues. CDR3 sequence reads: CASSLVGQDYEQYF. As DNA, the CDR3 is TGTGCCAGCAGTTTGGTTGGACAGGACTACGAGCAGTACTTC.

The chain uses TRBV10-3 and TRBJ1-1, with D maybe TRBD1 (5 bases). Germline V lookup: CDR1 ENHRY, CDR2 SYGVKD. The CDR3 totals 14 residues. The ends were cut back, 4 bases at V and 1 base at J, with 10 bases in the middle. The DNA of the CDR3 is TGTGCCATCAGTGGAAGGCAGGGGAACACTGAAGCTTTCTTT. It codes for CAISGRQGNTEAFF.

The chain is built from TRBV11-2 and TRBJ2-1, with D possibly TRBD2 on 6 matching bases. CDR3 length equals 16 residues. Trimming cost V 4 bases and J 4 bases, with 17 bases left between them. The V gene's germline CDR1 is SGHAT and CDR2 FQNNGV. This CDR3 reads CASSSMEAGLYNEQFF. The DNA for the CDR3 is TGTGCCAGCAGCTCCATGGAGGCGGGGCTTTACAATGAGCAGTTCTTC.

This chain links TRBV10-3 with TRBJ2-1, with D perhaps TRBD2 (6 bases). This CDR3 is 15 amino acids long. Looked up from germline, CDR1 is ENHRY and CDR2 is SYGVKD. The V end was cut by 0 bases, the J end by 3 bases, with 9 bases between. The CDR3 spells CAISESMRGYNEQFF. CDR3 DNA sequence: TGTGCCATCAGTGAGTCAATGCGGGGCTACAATGAGCAGTTCTTC.

The chain carries TRBV19 and TRBJ1-1; D might be TRBD1 (5 bases). The CDR3 contains 11 residues. The germline gives CDR1 LNHDA, CDR2 SQIVND (reference sequence). The V end lost 10 bases, the J end lost 11 bases, and 17 bases lay between the germline ends. CDR3 bases: TGTGCCACCCGGTGGGGGGATGAGGCTTTCTTT. Encoded protein: CATRWGDEAFF.

This clone was seen only once. The rearrangement joins TRBV11-3 to TRBJ1-4, with a possible D match to TRBD1 (5 bases). Trimming took 0 bases from V and 8 from J, leaving 16 bases between them. CDR3 length: 16 residues. CDR1 is SGHNT and CDR2 is YENEEA in the germline V gene. CDR3 nucleotide sequence: TGTGCCAGCAGCTTAGATCAAAGAAGGGGTGGCGAAAAACTGTTTTTT. Its protein product is CASSLDQRRGGEKLFF.

This chain joins TRBV7-8 and TRBJ2-3; 13 bases agree with TRBD2. This CDR3 is built from 17 residues. Losses at the gene ends were 6 bases for V and 4 bases for J; bases not matched to a gene: 10. CDR1 is SGHVS, CDR2 FQNEAQ, per germline. The CDR3 loop is CASRIMGLAGSADTQYF. CDR3 DNA: TGTGCCAGCAGGATTATGGGACTAGCGGGATCCGCAGATACGCAGTATTTT.

The V gene is TRBV6-1, the J gene TRBJ2-1, with 9 bases fitting TRBD2. With V trimmed by 2 bases and J by 0 bases, 8 bases remained unmatched. CDR1 and CDR2 (germline): MNHNS, SASEGT. The CDR3 contains 18 residues. The CDR3 reads CASSELAGFASSYNEQFF. CDR3 coding DNA: TGTGCCAGCAGTGAACTAGCGGGGTTCGCTAGCTCCTACAATGAGCAGTTCTTC.

This sequence joins TRBV11-2 and TRBJ1-3; 9 positions match TRBD1. V lost 1 base to trimming and J lost 2 bases; unmatched junction nucleotides: 6. The germline CDR1 and CDR2 sequences are SGHAT and FQNNGV. This CDR3 is built from 17 residues. CDR3 residues: CASSLGGTGFTGNTIYF. The CDR3 nucleotides read TGTGCCAGCAGCTTAGGAGGGACAGGGTTCACTGGAAACACCATATATTTT.

The chain has TRBV7-3 and TRBJ2-7; D remains unclear. The CDR3 is 13 amino acids. CDR1 is SGHTA and CDR2 is FQGTGA in the germline V gene. Trimming removed 3 bases from V and 2 bases from J, with 8 bases in between. CDR3 DNA: TGTGCCAGCAGCTTGACTCCCGCCTACGAGCAGTACTTC. Translated, it gives CASSLTPAYEQYF.

This chain links TRBV15 with TRBJ2-7; 9 positions match TRBD1. The V and J ends lost 5 bases and 3 bases, in that order; junction bases with no gene match: 5. CDR3 size: 14 residues. Germline-derived CDR1 and CDR2 are LNHNV and YYDKDF (reference sequence). CDR3 loop: CATSGPGQGYEQYF. In DNA, the CDR3 is TGTGCCACCAGCGGGCCGGGACAGGGCTACGAGCAGTACTTC. The full variable domain, its missing parts supplied by reference TRBV15 and TRBJ2-7, is DAMVIQNPRYQVTQFGKPVTLSCSQTLNHNVMYWYQQKSSQAPKLLFHYYDKDFNNEADTPDNFQSRRPNTSFCFLDIRSPGLGDTAMYLCATSGPGQGYEQYFGPGTRLTVT.

This rearrangement joins TRBV5-1 to TRBJ2-7, with TRBD2 matching over 7 bases. This CDR3 has 15 amino acids. The V segment lost 2 bases and the J segment 3 bases; nucleotides outside the gene matches: 8. CDR1 is SGHRS and CDR2 is YFSETQ in the germline V gene. This chain's CDR3 is CASSFTSGAHYEQYF. For the CDR3, the DNA is TGCGCCAGCAGCTTTACCAGCGGGGCCCACTACGAGCAGTACTTC.

This clone has more than one count but fewer than ten. This rearrangement joins TRBV28 to TRBJ1-1; 7 bases fit TRBD1. The ends lost 5 bases at V and 4 bases at J; junction bases unmatched: 10. The CDR3 is 15 amino acids. Germline CDR1 MDHEN, CDR2 SYDVKM. The CDR3 coding sequence is TGTGCCAGCAGTCCGACAGCGACAGGGCGCACTGAAGCTTTCTTT. Translated, it gives CASSPTATGRTEAFF.

This chain uses TRBV28 with TRBJ2-1, with 10 positions matching TRBD2. Trimming at V came to 4 bases and at J to 8 bases, leaving 14 bases not matched to a gene. The CDR3 extends over 17 amino acids. Germline V CDR1 and CDR2: MDHEN, SYDVKM. CDR3 sequence reads: CASSSWGASGSYDEQFF. The CDR3 DNA sequence: TGTGCCAGCAGTTCATGGGGAGCTAGCGGGAGTTACGATGAGCAGTTCTTC. Full variable domain (outside the CDR3, taken from reference TRBV28 and TRBJ2-1): DVKVTQSSRYLVKRTGEKVFLECVQDMDHENMFWYRQDPGLGLRLIYFSYDVKMKEKGDIPEGYSVSREKKERFSLILESASTNQTSMYLCASSSWGASGSYDEQFFGPGTRLTVL.

The chain couples TRBV18 to TRBJ2-1, with 8 bases that match TRBD1. J was trimmed by 16 bases and V by 2 bases; bases with no gene match: 4. The CDR3 is made up of 11 amino acids. Germline V CDR1 and CDR2: KGHSH, LQKENI. In DNA, the CDR3 is TGTGCCAGCTCACCAGGGACAGGTGACTTCTTC. Encoded protein: CASSPGTGDFF.

This clone was recorded only once. The V and J genes are TRBV5-1 and TRBJ1-1, with 7 bases that match TRBD1. V lost 3 bases, J lost 7 bases, and 9 bases stayed unmatched. This CDR3 spans 14 amino acids. Germline CDR1 and CDR2: SGHRS and YFSETQ. The CDR3 region is CASSSDRRDGEAFF. The CDR3 nucleotides are TGCGCCAGCAGCTCGGACAGGAGAGACGGTGAAGCTTTCTTT.